What follows are 24 T cell receptor beta chains derived from one specimen sequenced in a study of cytomegalovirus exposure and HLA in healthy donors (dated by TCRdb to 2015 to 2018). Library method: the immunoSEQ multiplex PCR assay. For the multiplex PCR, a mixture combining 60 forward primers for TCR Vbeta segments and 13 reverse primers for TCR Jbeta segments was used. Entries here come from immuneACCESS through TCRdb and include only in-frame sequences with V and J called. Some clones fail to appear in such tables; in the studies checked, an unresolved V gene covers under half of the shortfall, and the cause of the remainder is unknown. Here the sample has approximately 110,000 clones; around 70% occur a single time. 11% of the sample comes from the top ten. The sequencing input was PBMCs. These TCRs come from a man aged 35 to 55 in good health and CMV-seropositive.

The genes are TRBV5-4 and TRBJ1-1; unclear D gene. The CDR3 covers 16 residues. Germline V CDR1 and CDR2: SGHNT, YYREEE (reference sequence). With 4 bases removed from V and 1 base from J, the gap between germline ends came to 17 bases. CDR3 amino acids: CASSTPLRNRNTEAFF. In DNA, the CDR3 is TGTGCCAGCAGCACCCCCTTAAGGAACAGGAACACTGAAGCTTTCTTT.

J is TRBJ1-5 and V is TRBV19, with 10 bases aligning to TRBD1. In germline, CDR1 is LNHDA, CDR2 SQIVND (reference sequence). V was clipped by 6 bases and J by 4 bases; unmatched bases: 6. The CDR3 length is 15 residues. CDR3 amino acids: CASSPRDRGNQPQHF. The CDR3 DNA reads TGTGCCAGTAGCCCCCGGGACAGGGGAAATCAGCCCCAGCATTTT. Based on the CDR3 plus reference TRBV19 and TRBJ1-5, the full variable domain is DGGITQSPKYLFRKEGQNVTLSCEQNLNHDAMYWYRQDPGQGLRLIYYSQIVNDFQKGDIAEGYSVSREKKESFPLTVTSAQKNPTAFYLCASSPRDRGNQPQHFGDGTRLSIL.

This clone was observed a handful of times. The V gene is TRBV5-4, the J gene TRBJ2-1; 7 nucleotides line up with TRBD2. This CDR3 has 15 amino acids. After removal of 4 bases from V and 6 bases from J, the junction contained 10 bases not matched to a gene. Germline CDR1 and CDR2: SGHNT and YYREEE (reference sequence). The DNA for the CDR3 is TGTGCCAGCAGCCCCGGGGCCAGCGGGGCCAATGAGCAGTTCTTC. It is translated as CASSPGASGANEQFF.

The rearrangement links TRBV5-6 to TRBJ2-1; D not resolved. The CDR3 covers 13 residues. Per germline, CDR1 SGHDT and CDR2 YYEEEE. The germline V and J ends were trimmed by 0 bases and 10 bases, with 11 bases remaining between them. The CDR3 here is CASSLASAVEQFF. The DNA of the CDR3 is TGTGCCAGCAGCTTGGCCTCGGCGGTCGAGCAGTTCTTC. Full variable domain (rest looked up from reference TRBV5-6 and TRBJ2-1): DAGVTQSPTHLIKTRGQQVTLRCSPKSGHDTVSWYQQALGQGPQFIFQYYEEEERQRGNFPDRFSGHQFPNYSSELNVNALLLGDSALYLCASSLASAVEQFFGPGTRLTVL.

In this sample, this clone turned up a few times. DNA of the CDR3: TGTGCCAGCAGTGACCCGGGACAGGGGGATGACGAGCAGTACGTC. Its translation is CASSDPGQGDDEQYV. The V call is TRBV6-4, the J call TRBJ2-7; 11 positions agree with TRBD1. V dropped 2 bases and J dropped 5; count of bases not matched to a gene: 5. CDR1 is MRHNA, CDR2 SNTAGT, per germline. This CDR3 has 15 residues.

The J gene is TRBJ2-7, the V gene TRBV10-3, with D possibly being TRBD1 (5 bases). This CDR3 region has 14 residues. Germline V gene data show CDR1 as ENHRY and CDR2 as SYGVKD. Trimming removed 6 bases from V and 4 bases from J, with 16 bases in between. This chain's CDR3 is CAISPVDSDYEQYF. The CDR3 DNA sequence: TGTGCCATCAGCCCAGTCGACAGTGATTACGAGCAGTACTTC.

This clone was recorded a few times. CDR3 residues: CATSREAGATDTQYF. CDR3 DNA: TGTGCCACCAGCAGAGAAGCGGGAGCGACAGATACGCAGTATTTT. The chain joins TRBV15 to TRBJ2-3, with TRBD2 matching 8 bases. After removal of 0 bases from V and 3 bases from J, the junction contained 2 bases not matched to a gene. CDR1 and CDR2 from the germline V gene are LNHNV and YYDKDF (reference sequence). The CDR3 spans 15 residues. Full variable domain (remainder filled in from reference TRBV15 and TRBJ2-3): DAMVIQNPRYQVTQFGKPVTLSCSQTLNHNVMYWYQQKSSQAPKLLFHYYDKDFNNEADTPDNFQSRRPNTSFCFLDIRSPGLGDTAMYLCATSREAGATDTQYFGPGTRLTVL.

The chain recombines TRBV18 with TRBJ2-3; D is possibly TRBD1 (5 bases). From germline, CDR1 is KGHSH and CDR2 LQKENI. The CDR3 has 13 amino acids. The V end lost 8 bases, the J end lost 0 bases, and 9 bases lay between the germline ends. CDR3 coding DNA: TGTGCCAGCCATCCAGGGAGCACAGATACGCAGTATTTT. Protein sequence: CASHPGSTDTQYF.

V and J are TRBV9 and TRBJ1-1; D is ambiguous. CDR1 SGDLS and CDR2 YYNGEE come from the germline V gene. The CDR3 has 16 amino acids. Trimming stripped 0 bases from V and 1 base from J, with 13 bases between. DNA for the CDR3: TGTGCCAGCAGCGTAGGGGGAGGGTGGGCGAACACTGAAGCTTTCTTT. Its protein is CASSVGGGWANTEAFF.

V gene TRBV5-1 combines with J gene TRBJ2-2, with a possible D match to TRBD1 (7 bases). This CDR3 region has 16 residues. V lost 3 bases to trimming and J lost 2 bases, with 14 bases between them. CDR1 is SGHRS and CDR2 is YFSETQ in the germline V gene. CDR3 nucleotides: TGCGCCAGCAGCTACGGAGGGACAGTAAACACCGGGGAGCTGTTTTTT. It is translated as CASSYGGTVNTGELFF.

The gene calls are TRBV13 and TRBJ1-1, with D tentatively TRBD1 (6 bases). This CDR3 is built from 12 residues. Trimming pared 5 bases from V and 10 bases from J, leaving 14 bases between. Looked up from germline, CDR1 is PRHDT and CDR2 is FYEKMQ (reference sequence). The CDR3 here is CASSPQGGAAFF. The CDR3 DNA follows: TGTGCCAGCAGCCCACAGGGAGGGGCAGCTTTCTTT. The whole variable domain, remainder taken from reference TRBV13 and TRBJ1-1, is AAGVIQSPRHLIKEKRETATLKCYPIPRHDTVYWYQQGPGQDPQFLISFYEKMQSDKGSIPDRFSAQQFSDYHSELNMSSLELGDSALYFCASSPQGGAAFFGQGTRLTVV.

The chain couples TRBV27 to TRBJ2-5; 8 nucleotides line up with TRBD2. Germline V gene data show CDR1 as MNHEY and CDR2 as SMNVEV (reference sequence). CDR3 length: 16 residues. The V and J ends lost 2 bases and 5 bases, in that order; junction bases with no gene match: 10. CDR3 bases: TGTGCCAGCAGTTTACTTCAGCCAGCGGGAGATGAGACCCAGTACTTC. Amino acids: CASSLLQPAGDETQYF.

About this clone itself: At the DNA level, this CDR3 is encoded by other sequences in the same sample as well. The rearrangement links TRBV9 to TRBJ2-2; TRBD1 might be the D (6 bases). The CDR3 contains 13 residues. The V end was cut by 4 bases, the J end by 5 bases, with 9 bases between. CDR1 and CDR2 from the germline V gene are SGDLS and YYNGEE. The CDR3 DNA reads TGTGCCAGCAGCTTAACAGGGACCGGGGAGCTGTTTTTT. It codes for CASSLTGTGELFF.

The V and J genes are TRBV7-2 and TRBJ2-5, with D perhaps TRBD1 (6 bases). The CDR3 is 13 residues long. The V gene lost 5 bases and the J gene lost 2 bases, with 9 bases spanning the gap. The germline CDR1 and CDR2 sequences are SGHTA and FQGNSA. The CDR3 loop is CASSRGQQETQYF. Written as DNA, the CDR3 is TGTGCCAGCAGCCGAGGACAGCAAGAGACCCAGTACTTC.

This sequence joins TRBV5-1 and TRBJ2-7; 9 bases map to TRBD1. Trimming cost V 4 bases and J 3 bases; bases outside gene matches: 2. The CDR3 runs 13 residues. In germline, CDR1 is SGHRS, CDR2 YFSETQ. The DNA for the CDR3 is TGCGCCAGCAGCCTGACAGGGGGCTACGAGCAGTACTTC. Translated: CASSLTGGYEQYF. Full variable domain (remainder filled in from reference TRBV5-1 and TRBJ2-7): KAGVTQTPRYLIKTRGQQVTLSCSPISGHRSVSWYQQTPGQGLQFLFEYFSETQRNKGNFPGRFSGRQFSNSRSEMNVSTLELGDSALYLCASSLTGGYEQYFGPGTRLTVT.

There are a few counts of this clone. The CDR3 loop is CAISEDSATNEKLFF. DNA of the CDR3: TGTGCCATCAGTGAGGACAGCGCAACTAATGAAAAACTGTTTTTT. This chain uses TRBV10-3 with TRBJ1-4; D is possibly TRBD1 (5 bases). The V end was cut by 2 bases, the J end by 0 bases, with 7 bases between. Germline CDR1 reads ENHRY; CDR2 reads SYGVKD. This CDR3 region has 15 residues.

The genes are TRBV29-1 and TRBJ2-2, with D possibly matching TRBD2 (6 bases). CDR1 SQVTM and CDR2 ANQGSEA come from the germline V gene. V lost 6 bases and J lost 8, with 19 bases in between. This CDR3 contains 14 residues. This CDR3 reads CSVLRDGGKGELFF. CDR3 DNA: TGCAGCGTCCTAAGGGACGGAGGGAAGGGGGAGCTGTTTTTT.

The chain has TRBV6-1 and TRBJ2-7, with 7 bases fitting TRBD2. The CDR3 loop spans 15 amino acids. J was trimmed by 11 bases and V by 6 bases; bases with no gene match: 19. Per germline, CDR1 MNHNS and CDR2 SASEGT. The CDR3 bases are TGTGCCAGCAGCCTGGGACTAACCATGTCCTTCTTGGAGTACGTC. This gives the protein CASSLGLTMSFLEYV.

This clone was detected only a few times. J is TRBJ2-7 and V is TRBV11-2; TRBD1 is a possible D gene (6 bases). The germline CDR1 and CDR2 sequences are SGHAT and FQNNGV. This CDR3 has 15 amino acids. V was cut by 1 base and J by 3 bases, with 13 bases left in between. DNA of the CDR3: TGTGCCAGCAGCTTAGGTTCAGGGGCTGGCTACGAGCAGTACTTC. This translates into CASSLGSGAGYEQYF.

The chain combines TRBV7-3 with TRBJ2-3; D is perhaps TRBD2 (5 bases). V lost 0 bases and J 0 bases, leaving 10 bases between the germline ends. CDR3 length: 16 amino acids. In germline, CDR1 is SGHTA, CDR2 FQGTGA. The CDR3, as DNA: TGTGCCAGCAGCTTAACAATAGGCGGGAGCACAGATACGCAGTATTTT. Translated, it gives CASSLTIGGSTDTQYF. The entire variable domain, with the rest obtained from reference TRBV7-3 and TRBJ2-3, is as follows: GAGVSQTPSNKVTEKGKYVELRCDPISGHTALYWYRQSLGQGPEFLIYFQGTGAADDSGLPNDRFFAVRPEGSVSTLKIQRTERGDSAVYLCASSLTIGGSTDTQYFGPGTRLTVL.

There are a few counts of this clone. The J gene is TRBJ1-2, the V gene TRBV5-4; D is unresolved. Germline loops: CDR1 SGHNT, CDR2 YYREEE (reference sequence). This CDR3 has 15 residues. Deletions cut 6 bases from V and 4 bases from J, with 19 bases between. The CDR3 DNA reads TGTGCCAGCACCCCCGCGGGGAATCCATCCTATGGCTACACCTTC. Its translation: CASTPAGNPSYGYTF.

This rearrangement joins TRBV4-1 to TRBJ2-7; 10 nucleotides agree with TRBD2. Germline CDR1 and CDR2: MGHRA and YSYEKL. This CDR3 is built from 14 residues. Trimming at V came to 5 bases and at J to 7 bases, leaving 8 bases not matched to a gene. CDR3 coding DNA: TGCGCCAGCAGCTCCTCTAGCGGGAGTCGGGAGCAGTACGTC. Its protein product is CASSSSSGSREQYV.

The chain uses TRBV25-1 and TRBJ2-1; TRBD2 might be the D (6 bases). Germline CDR1 reads MGHDK; CDR2 reads SYGVNS. This CDR3 is 11 amino acids long. With 2 bases removed from V and 13 bases from J, the gap between germline ends came to 9 bases. Written as DNA, the CDR3 is TGTGCCAGCAGTGAAGACACTAGCCAGTTCTTC. Its protein product is CASSEDTSQFF.

On this clone itself: This sequence may be a read error, since a much larger clone differs from it by one base. This rearrangement joins TRBV6-4 to TRBJ2-2, with no clear D. With 0 bases removed from V and 4 bases from J, the gap between germline ends came to 3 bases. Germline loops: CDR1 MRHNA, CDR2 SNTAGT. The CDR3 runs 13 residues. The CDR3 nucleotides are TGTGCCAGCAGTGACTCTAGCACCGGGGAGCTGTTTTTT. Its protein product is CASSDSSTGELFF.